This T cell receptor beta chain was sequenced in a study of CD8+ T cells in alopecia areata. Documented treatment: oral pan-JAK inhibitor, 5-10 mg twice daily. V was clipped by 4 bases and J by 8 bases; unmatched bases: 10. The CDR3 spans 15 residues. Germline loops: CDR1 SGHTA, CDR2 FQGNSA. RNA extraction was followed by reverse transcription into cDNA, which acted as the sequencing template. Data came from immunoSEQ multiplex PCR; TCRdb stores just in-frame clones and leaves some out. Of 100,000 to 150,000 clones in the sample, approximately 57% are singletons; the top ten hold 4.5% to 6%. This sequence was found in a human donor with alopecia areata. This sequence joins TRBV7-2 and TRBJ1-2; 10 positions agree with TRBD1. The material sequenced was CD4+ T cells sorted from blood, taken at week 4, from a patient treated with tofacitinib. CDR3 sequence (DNA): TGTGCCAGCAGCTCCCCTCCCGGGACAGGGGACGGCTACACCTTC. Protein product: CASSSPPGTGDGYTF. Supplemented by reference TRBV7-2 and TRBJ1-2, the full variable domain reads GAGVSQSPSNKVTEKGKDVELRCDPISGHTALYWYRQSLGQGLEFLIYFQGNSAPDKSGLPSDRFSAERTGGSVSTLTIQRTQQEDSAVYLCASSSPPGTGDGYTFGSGTRLTVV.